This T cell receptor beta chain is drawn from a study of technical replicates of blood from a few donors. Germline CDR1 is MNHEY and CDR2 is SVGAGI. The CDR3 sequence is 13 residues long. Trimming cost V 0 bases and J 7 bases, with 7 bases left between them. The assay was immunoSEQ multiplex PCR, and TCRdb's table has in-frame clones only and misses some. Here the sample spans almost 90,000 clones, around 95% being singletons. Sequencing was done on a sample of T cells isolated from PBMCs. This clonotype originated in a human donor in good health. This rearrangement joins TRBV6-5 to TRBJ2-1; maybe TRBD2 (6 bases). CDR3 sequence: CASSYSGTNEQFF. CDR3 DNA sequence: TGTGCCAGCAGTTACTCGGGGACTAATGAGCAGTTCTTC.